These 26 T cell receptor beta chains came from one sample sequenced in a study of identical twins. TCRdb re-analysed the 5' RACE reads in MiXCR, keeping a single row per CDR3 protein. This sample has hundreds of thousands of distinct CDR3 sequences, with around 6% found just once. The material sequenced was naive T cells sorted from blood. Receptors were obtained from a man between 18 and 35 years old in good health.

The table lists this clonotype with many counts. The chain joins TRBV18 to TRBJ2-5; no clear D gene. CDR3 length: 13 amino acids. V was clipped by 3 bases and J by 2 bases, with 7 bases between them. Germline CDR1 and CDR2: KGHSH and LQKENI. The CDR3 nucleotides read TGTGCCAGCTCACCTGTGCGGCAAGAGACCCAGTACTTC. Translated, it gives CASSPVRQETQYF.

This clonotype was picked up many times. The chain recombines TRBV18 with TRBJ1-5; no reliable D call. The CDR3 consists of 13 residues. V lost 6 bases to trimming and J lost 5 bases, with 11 bases between them. Germline V gives CDR1 KGHSH, CDR2 LQKENI. The CDR3 coding sequence is TGTGCCAGCTCTCCTGACGGTGATCAGCCCCAGCATTTT. It codes for CASSPDGDQPQHF.

There are a few counts of this clonotype. The chain couples TRBV5-4 to TRBJ1-6, with 8 nucleotides matching TRBD1. Looked up from germline, CDR1 is SGHNT and CDR2 is YYREEE (reference sequence). V lost 2 bases to trimming and J lost 8 bases; unmatched junction nucleotides: 12. This CDR3 spans 17 amino acids. The CDR3 nucleotides read TGTGCCAGCAGCTTTGATCAACGGGACAGGCTTTATTCACCCCTCCACTTT. Its protein product is CASSFDQRDRLYSPLHF. Full variable domain (missing parts from reference TRBV5-4 and TRBJ1-6): ETGVTQSPTHLIKTRGQQVTLRCSSQSGHNTVSWYQQALGQGPQFIFQYYREEENGRGNFPPRFSGLQFPNYSSELNVNALELDDSALYLCASSFDQRDRLYSPLHFGNGTRLTVT.

There are many counts of this clonotype. CDR3 protein: CASSRGLAGVYEQYF. As DNA, the CDR3 is TGTGCCAGCAGCAGAGGACTAGCGGGAGTATACGAGCAGTACTTC. The chain links TRBV7-8 to TRBJ2-7, with TRBD2 matching 13 bases. This CDR3 contains 15 residues. Germline values: CDR1 SGHVS, CDR2 FQNEAQ. V lost 5 bases to trimming and J lost 4 bases; unmatched junction nucleotides: 5.

The chain carries TRBV20-1 and TRBJ1-1; D gene ambiguous. V shed 6 bases and J shed 8 bases, with 22 bases lying between them. The CDR3 consists of 14 residues. The germline CDR1 and CDR2 sequences are DFQATT and SNEGSKA (reference sequence). The CDR3 loop reads CSARDPVAGLEAFF. In DNA form, the CDR3 reads TGCAGTGCGCGAGACCCGGTGGCGGGCCTGGAAGCTTTCTTT.

This clonotype turned up a few times. The chain couples TRBV6-5 to TRBJ2-5; D is unclear. V dropped 0 bases and J dropped 5 bases, with 10 bases sitting between them. CDR1 MNHEY and CDR2 SVGAGI come from the germline V gene. The CDR3 extends over 14 amino acids. The CDR3 here is CASSYSKGRETQYF. CDR3 nucleotides: TGTGCCAGCAGTTACTCGAAGGGCAGGGAGACCCAGTACTTC.

The chain employs TRBV19 and TRBJ2-5; the D call may be TRBD1 or TRBD2 (5 bases each). CDR1 LNHDA and CDR2 SQIVND come from the germline V gene (reference sequence). V gave up 3 bases and J gave up 5 bases, with 10 bases separating them. This CDR3 region has 13 residues. CDR3 sequence: CASSILGRETQYF. In DNA form, the CDR3 reads TGTGCCAGTAGTATCTTGGGACGGGAGACCCAGTACTTC.

This clonotype was counted ten times or more. The rearrangement joins TRBV12-3 or TRBV12-4 to TRBJ2-7; 7 bases are shared with TRBD1. Trimming cost V 6 bases and J 3 bases; bases outside gene matches: 5. The CDR3 consists of 13 residues. The CDR3, as DNA: TGTGCCAGCAGCACGACAGGGTTCTACGAGCAGTACTTC. Protein product: CASSTTGFYEQYF.

J is TRBJ2-7 and V is TRBV4-2, with D possibly TRBD2 on 6 matching bases. The CDR3 length is 15 residues. Germline V gene sequence: CDR1 LGHNA, CDR2 YNFKEQ. The V gene lost 4 bases and the J gene lost 2 bases, with 15 bases spanning the gap. The CDR3 region is CASSPGTSITYEQYF. The CDR3 DNA is TGTGCCAGCAGCCCAGGCACTAGCATAACCTACGAGCAGTACTTC.

In its sample, this clonotype was seen many times. V and J are TRBV12-3 or TRBV12-4 and TRBJ1-5; tentatively, D is TRBD1 (5 bases). Trimming stripped 1 base from V and 12 bases from J, with 16 bases between. The CDR3 is 14 residues long. The CDR3 region has the DNA TGTGCCAGCAGTTTAGGTGCGGGACTGGGGCTCCAGCATTTT. Its translation is CASSLGAGLGLQHF.

There are a few counts of this clonotype. V usage is TRBV2 and J usage is TRBJ2-1; TRBD1 agrees at 7 bases. Germline trimming cut 3 bases from V and 3 bases from J; bases unmatched to any gene: 2. CDR1 is SNHLY and CDR2 is FYNNEI in the germline V gene. The CDR3 length is 14 residues. The CDR3 spells CASSDRTGYNEQFF. In DNA form, the CDR3 reads TGTGCCAGCAGTGACCGGACAGGCTACAATGAGCAGTTCTTC.

Many counts were recorded for this clonotype. The gene calls are TRBV12-3 or TRBV12-4 and TRBJ1-3; TRBD1 agrees at 7 bases. This CDR3 is built from 11 residues. The ends lost 5 bases at V and 8 bases at J; junction bases unmatched: 0. CDR3 residues: CASSTGDTIYF. The CDR3 DNA reads TGTGCCAGCAGTACAGGGGACACCATATATTTT.

The chain has TRBV5-1 and TRBJ2-1; weak D call: TRBD1 (5 bases). V gave up 1 base and J gave up 0 bases, with 14 bases separating them. This CDR3 comprises 17 residues. Germline V CDR1 and CDR2: SGHRS, YFSETQ. The CDR3 here is CASSLQLRTSSYNEQFF. The CDR3 DNA reads TGCGCCAGCAGCTTGCAGCTACGGACAAGCTCCTACAATGAGCAGTTCTTC. The full variable domain, completed using reference TRBV5-1 and TRBJ2-1, is KAGVTQTPRYLIKTRGQQVTLSCSPISGHRSVSWYQQTPGQGLQFLFEYFSETQRNKGNFPGRFSGRQFSNSRSEMNVSTLELGDSALYLCASSLQLRTSSYNEQFFGPGTRLTVL.

In its sample, this clonotype was seen many times. The chain's CDR3 is CASSQELREREKLFF. The CDR3 bases are TGCGCCAGCAGCCAAGAGTTACGGGAGAGGGAAAAACTGTTTTTT. V is TRBV4-3 and J is TRBJ1-4, with D hard to call. V was clipped by 0 bases and J by 8 bases, with 13 bases between them. Germline CDR1 LGHNA, CDR2 YSLEER. The CDR3 runs 15 residues.

The CDR3 DNA is TGCGCCAGCAGCTTGGACACTAGGACGGCCAAAAACATTCAGTACTTC. This sequence encodes CASSLDTRTAKNIQYF. The V gene is TRBV5-1, the J gene TRBJ2-4; tentative D call: TRBD2 (5 bases). V was pared by 0 bases and J by 1 base, with 11 bases between. Germline V gives CDR1 SGHRS, CDR2 YFSETQ. This CDR3 comprises 16 residues. Based on the CDR3 plus reference TRBV5-1 and TRBJ2-4, the full variable domain is KAGVTQTPRYLIKTRGQQVTLSCSPISGHRSVSWYQQTPGQGLQFLFEYFSETQRNKGNFPGRFSGRQFSNSRSEMNVSTLELGDSALYLCASSLDTRTAKNIQYFGAGTRLSVL.

This clonotype turned up a few times. The V and J genes are TRBV4-2 and TRBJ2-2; TRBD1 aligns across 7 bases. The CDR3 contains 16 residues. Per the germline V gene, CDR1 is LGHNA and CDR2 is YNFKEQ. The V and J ends lost 1 base and 5 bases, in that order; junction bases with no gene match: 7. CDR3 sequence (DNA): TGTGCCAGCAGCCAAGGGACAGGAGTTGGGACCGGGGAGCTGTTTTTT. The encoded protein is CASSQGTGVGTGELFF.

This clonotype was detected only a few times. The chain carries TRBV19 and TRBJ1-2, with unresolved D. This CDR3 comprises 15 residues. In germline, CDR1 is LNHDA, CDR2 SQIVND (reference sequence). Deletions cut 2 bases from V and 2 bases from J, with 12 bases between. For the CDR3, the DNA is TGTGCCAGTAGTATAACGAAGGACTGGAACTATGGCTACACCTTC. Residues: CASSITKDWNYGYTF.

This clonotype was recorded at least ten times. CDR3 coding DNA: TGCGCCAGCAGCCTGAGAGCGGGAGGGCCAAATGAGCAGTTCTTC. This encodes CASSLRAGGPNEQFF. The rearrangement uses TRBV5-1 and TRBJ2-1; 10 positions match TRBD2. There are 15 residues in the CDR3. The trim removed 4 bases at V and 7 bases at J, leaving 8 bases unmatched. From germline, CDR1 is SGHRS and CDR2 YFSETQ.

This clonotype was found many times. The chain carries TRBV11-2 and TRBJ2-7; D ambiguous. This CDR3 is built from 13 residues. Deletions cut 3 bases from V and 6 bases from J, with 12 bases between. The germline V gene encodes CDR1 SGHAT and CDR2 FQNNGV. The CDR3 region has the DNA TGTGCCAGCAGCTTCTCTAGAGTCGGCGAGCAGTACGTC. Amino acid sequence: CASSFSRVGEQYV.

This clonotype has ten or more counts. The rearrangement joins TRBV28 to TRBJ2-7, with TRBD2 as a possible D gene (6 bases). The CDR3 contains 12 residues. Germline V gene sequence: CDR1 MDHEN, CDR2 SYDVKM. V was trimmed by 6 bases and J by 3 bases, leaving 9 bases between them. CDR3 region: CASREGGYEQYF. DNA for the CDR3: TGTGCCAGCAGGGAGGGAGGCTACGAGCAGTACTTC. The variable domain in full, with the rest retrieved from reference TRBV28 and TRBJ2-7, is DVKVTQSSRYLVKRTGEKVFLECVQDMDHENMFWYRQDPGLGLRLIYFSYDVKMKEKGDIPEGYSVSREKKERFSLILESASTNQTSMYLCASREGGYEQYFGPGTRLTVT.

In this sample, this clonotype turned up many times. The rearrangement uses TRBV11-2 and TRBJ2-7; TRBD2 aligns across 8 bases. Germline values: CDR1 SGHAT, CDR2 FQNNGV. Trimming at V came to 5 bases and at J to 0 bases, leaving 15 bases not matched to a gene. The CDR3 covers 18 residues. The CDR3 DNA reads as TGTGCCAGCAGCCTCCCGGGACTAGGTGGGGCGCTCTCCTACGAGCAGTACTTC. The encoded protein is CASSLPGLGGALSYEQYF.

In its sample, this clonotype was seen many times. This chain joins TRBV19 and TRBJ1-2; D gene unclear. V lost 3 bases, J lost 5 bases, and 4 bases lay in between. Per the germline V gene, CDR1 is LNHDA and CDR2 is SQIVND (reference sequence). This CDR3 comprises 11 residues. CDR3 sequence: CASSIWYGYTF. In nucleotides, the CDR3 is TGTGCCAGTAGTATTTGGTATGGCTACACCTTC.

The chain employs TRBV30 and TRBJ2-1; D gene ambiguous. This CDR3 has 11 residues. The germline gives CDR1 GTSNPN, CDR2 SVGIG (reference sequence). V lost 0 bases to trimming and J lost 7 bases, with 4 bases between them. The CDR3, as DNA: TGTGCCTGGAGTGTGAGGAATGAGCAGTTCTTC. Its protein product is CAWSVRNEQFF. The full variable domain, with the rest looked up from reference TRBV30 and TRBJ2-1, is SQTIHQWPATLVQPVGSPLSLECTVEGTSNPNLYWYRQAAGRGLQLLFYSVGIGQISSEVPQNLSASRPQDRQFILSSKKLLLSDSGFYLCAWSVRNEQFFGPGTRLTVL.

The rearrangement uses TRBV7-8 and TRBJ2-3, with 7 bases aligning to TRBD2. CDR1 and CDR2 from the germline V gene are SGHVS and FQNEAQ. The CDR3 is made up of 16 amino acids. V lost 5 bases to trimming and J lost 4 bases; unmatched junction nucleotides: 12. The CDR3 region has the DNA TGTGCCAGCAGCCCCCGCCCTGCGGGAGATGCAGATACGCAGTATTTT. It translates to CASSPRPAGDADTQYF.

This clonotype was seen at least ten times. The chain joins TRBV20-1 to TRBJ2-7; 9 nucleotides match TRBD1. The junction had 12 bases not matched to a gene; V was cut back by 6 bases and J by 6 bases. This CDR3 is built from 14 residues. In germline, CDR1 is DFQATT, CDR2 SNEGSKA (reference sequence). Here the CDR3 DNA reads TGCAGTGCCCCCCCCGGGACAGGGACTGGCGAGCAGTACTTC. Its translation is CSAPPGTGTGEQYF.

The chain is built from TRBV5-1 and TRBJ2-3; D gene uncertain. This CDR3 is 16 amino acids long. Trimming pared 4 bases from V and 2 bases from J, leaving 17 bases between. Per the germline V gene, CDR1 is SGHRS and CDR2 is YFSETQ. CDR3 nucleotide sequence: TGCGCCAGCAGCCCCAGAGACTCCCTGGTCACAGATACGCAGTATTTT. Translating it yields CASSPRDSLVTDTQYF. Looking up the rest from reference TRBV5-1 and TRBJ2-3 gives the full variable domain: KAGVTQTPRYLIKTRGQQVTLSCSPISGHRSVSWYQQTPGQGLQFLFEYFSETQRNKGNFPGRFSGRQFSNSRSEMNVSTLELGDSALYLCASSPRDSLVTDTQYFGPGTRLTVL.